The following is a TCR beta chain sequence with its context. Its specificity is unknown. The same CDR3 is also encoded by other DNA sequences in this sample. From germline, CDR1 is GTSNPN and CDR2 SVGIG (reference sequence). The V and J ends lost 5 bases and 3 bases, in that order; junction bases with no gene match: 8. The CDR3 has 16 residues. These data come from a study of T cell repertoires and HLA-DP antigens. Looking at the study overall: DNA input averaged roughly 200 ng in sorted CD137+CD4+ and 1,200 ng in pre-culture CD4+.

Sequenced by immunoSEQ multiplex PCR; TCRdb stores in-frame clones only, minus some. Of 55,000 to 80,000 clones listed, 80% were seen once; the top ten hold 1.6%. The source material was CD4+ T cells from PBMCs. This sequence joins TRBV30 and TRBJ2-2; 11 nucleotides match TRBD2. This receptor was obtained from a man in his 60s in good health and CMV-seronegative. The CDR3 loop is CAWVNSGGAYTGELFF. Here the CDR3 DNA reads TGTGCCTGGGTCAATAGCGGGGGGGCGTACACCGGGGAGCTGTTTTTT. The variable domain in full, with the rest retrieved from reference TRBV30 and TRBJ2-2, is SQTIHQWPATLVQPVGSPLSLECTVEGTSNPNLYWYRQAAGRGLQLLFYSVGIGQISSEVPQNLSASRPQDRQFILSSKKLLLSDSGFYLCAWVNSGGAYTGELFFGEGSRLTVL.